This entry lists 7 T cell receptor beta chains sequenced from one sample in a study of shared clonotypes between healthy human individuals. Generated by immunoSEQ multiplex PCR, the TCRdb table keeps only in-frame clones and is missing some. The sample includes 2,500,000 or so clones, just under 95% of them seen just once. Source material: naive CD4+ T cells from PBMCs. Subset described: CD45RA+ positively selected. The receptors come from a man in his late teens or twenties in good health. Some clones in this sample may be carry-over from other donors' samples.

The chain carries TRBV27 and TRBJ2-3; 7 bases are shared with TRBD1. Germline V lookup: CDR1 MNHEY, CDR2 SMNVEV (reference sequence). The CDR3 loop spans 14 amino acids. The J segment lost 1 base and the V segment lost 6 bases, leaving 4 bases of the junction unmatched. Here the CDR3 reads CASRLDRGTDTQYF. The CDR3 nucleotides read TGTGCCAGCAGACTCGACAGGGGCACAGATACGCAGTATTTT.

The CDR3: CASSSGTQETQYF. CDR3 in DNA: TGTGCCAGCAGCTCCGGGACACAAGAGACCCAGTACTTC. The rearrangement joins TRBV9 to TRBJ2-5, with a possible D match to TRBD1 (6 bases). The ends were cut back, 4 bases at V and 2 bases at J, with 9 bases in the middle. This CDR3 has 13 residues. From germline, CDR1 is SGDLS and CDR2 YYNGEE.

The chain combines TRBV10-3 with TRBJ1-3; possible D gene TRBD1, 6 bases. Trimming removed 7 bases from V and 4 bases from J, with 20 bases in between. The CDR3 has 16 amino acids. CDR1 and CDR2 from the germline V gene are ENHRY and SYGVKD. This CDR3 is CAITKEGGNWGNTIYF. CDR3 bases: TGTGCCATCACCAAAGAGGGGGGAAACTGGGGAAACACCATATATTTT.

This clone was observed a few times. Other DNA sequences in the same sample also yield this CDR3. The rearrangement uses TRBV6-5 and TRBJ2-7, with D tentatively TRBD2 (5 bases). In germline, CDR1 is MNHEY, CDR2 SVGAGI. Trimming stripped 6 bases from V and 2 bases from J, with 11 bases between. The CDR3 consists of 13 residues. CDR3 protein: CASSRGPPYEQYF. In DNA, the CDR3 is TGTGCCAGCAGCCGAGGGCCCCCCTACGAGCAGTACTTC.

The chain joins TRBV7-2 to TRBJ2-1; D is possibly TRBD2 (5 bases). Germline V gene sequence: CDR1 SGHTA, CDR2 FQGNSA. V was clipped by 6 bases and J by 4 bases, with 16 bases between them. The CDR3 runs to 15 residues. The CDR3 loop is CASRYRGSQYNEQFF. The CDR3 DNA reads TGTGCCAGCAGATACCGGGGTTCTCAATACAATGAGCAGTTCTTC.

The chain is built from TRBV14 and TRBJ2-7, with unresolved D. This CDR3 contains 13 residues. Trimming left V 5 bases short and J 0 bases short, with 8 bases between. Germline V gene lookup returns CDR1 SGHDN and CDR2 FVKESK. CDR3 sequence (DNA): TGTGCCAGCAGCAGGAGTATCTCCTACGAGCAGTACTTC. Translated, it gives CASSRSISYEQYF. The variable domain in full, completed from reference TRBV14 and TRBJ2-7, reads EAGVTQFPSHSVIEKGQTVTLRCDPISGHDNLYWYRRVMGKEIKFLLHFVKESKQDESGMPNNRFLAERTGGTYSTLKVQPAELEDSGVYFCASSRSISYEQYFGPGTRLTVT.

The chain uses TRBV7-2 and TRBJ2-1, with TRBD2 matching over 8 bases. The CDR3 loop spans 16 amino acids. Germline lookup yields CDR1 SGHTA and CDR2 FQGNSA. After removal of 1 base from V and 4 bases from J, the junction contained 6 bases not matched to a gene. The CDR3 sequence is CASSLGGLARYNEQFF. The DNA for the CDR3 is TGTGCCAGCAGCTTAGGCGGACTAGCTAGATACAATGAGCAGTTCTTC.